A selection of T cell receptor beta chains follows, all from one sample in a study of Ad26.COV2.S vaccination and SARS-CoV-2 variants. Some clones are missing from TCRdb's copy, which holds only in-frame ones; the method was immunoSEQ multiplex PCR. The data show a few hundred thousand clones, roughly 90% seen once. Here the sequenced sample was peripheral blood, taken in a trial of Ad26.COV2.S vaccine versus placebo. The origin of the receptors is a person aged 18-60 years who received the Ad26.COV2.S COVID-19 vaccine or a placebo. Each CDR3 is given with its conserved first and last residue. The D gene is left open where the match is weak. The listing skips clone size in some rows; elsewhere it reads once, few, many or a size class.

DNA	CDR3	J	V	D	size
TGCGCCAGCAGCGCCGAGGTGAGGGAGACCCAGTACTTC	CASSAEVRETQYF	TRBJ2-5	TRBV5-1	.	.
TGTGCCAGGACCGGGACAGACGCATCATACTACGAGCAGTACTTC	CARTGTDASYYEQYF	TRBJ2-7	TRBV19	TRBD1	.
TGTGCCAGCAGCTCCGGGACTAGGAATGAGCAGTTCTTC	CASSSGTRNEQFF	TRBJ2-1	TRBV13	TRBD2	.
TGCGCCAGCAGCCCCTATTACGGGGACACAGATACGCAGTATTTT	CASSPYYGDTDTQYF	TRBJ2-3	TRBV5-1	.	.
TGTGCCAGCAGTCGGACAGATTCCTACGAGCAGTACTTC	CASSRTDSYEQYF	TRBJ2-7	TRBV7-9	.	.
TGTGCCAGCGGGACCTCTGGGGGAAACACCATATATTTT	CASGTSGGNTIYF	TRBJ1-3	TRBV12-3/TRBV12-4	.	.
TGTGCCAGCAGCTTAACTGGCTGGACCGGGGAGCTGTTTTTT	CASSLTGWTGELFF	TRBJ2-2	TRBV7-3	.	.
TGTGCCAGCAGCGTAGCGGGCGACGCTGGAAACACCATATATTTT	CASSVAGDAGNTIYF	TRBJ1-3	TRBV9	.	.
TGTGCCAGTAAGGGCGGGAGCTCCTACAATGAGCAGTTCTTC	CASKGGSSYNEQFF	TRBJ2-1	TRBV19	TRBD2	.
TGTGCCAGCAGCCCCCGGACAGGCCCTAGCAATCAGCCCCAGCATTTT	CASSPRTGPSNQPQHF	TRBJ1-5	TRBV3-1/TRBV3-2	TRBD1	.
TGTGCCAGCAGTGACGGGGGGACTTTTACCTCCTACGAGCAGTACTTC	CASSDGGTFTSYEQYF	TRBJ2-7	TRBV2	TRBD2	.
TGTGCCAGCAAATTAGCGGCGACCGGGGAGCTGTTTTTT	CASKLAATGELFF	TRBJ2-2	TRBV3-1/TRBV3-2	.	.
TGTGCCAGCAGTTTAGGGGACAGGGCTGAAAAACTGTTTTTT	CASSLGDRAEKLFF	TRBJ1-4	TRBV28	TRBD1	.
TGCGCCAGCAGCTTAAGCGGGGCTAGCACAGATACGCAGTATTTT	CASSLSGASTDTQYF	TRBJ2-3	TRBV5-1	TRBD2	.
TGCGCCAGCAGCTTGGTGTCAGCCCGGACCGGGGAGCTGTTTTTT	CASSLVSARTGELFF	TRBJ2-2	TRBV5-1	.	.
TGTGCCAGCAGCTTAGGGAGGTGGGAAGCTTTCTTT	CASSLGRWEAFF	TRBJ1-1	TRBV11-2	.	.
TGTGCCAGCAGTCCGGGACCATTCCCGTCCGGGGAGCTGTTTTTT	CASSPGPFPSGELFF	TRBJ2-2	TRBV2	.	.
TGTGCCAGCAGCTTATTCGGTAGTCTCACTGAAGCTTTCTTT	CASSLFGSLTEAFF	TRBJ1-1	TRBV11-3	.	once
TGCAGCGCCGGGACTAGCGGCTCCACAGATATGCAGTATTTT	CSAGTSGSTDMQYF	TRBJ2-3	TRBV29-1	TRBD2	.
TGTGCCAGCAGCTTGGGTGGGGATGCTAATGAAAAACTGTTTTTT	CASSLGGDANEKLFF	TRBJ1-4	TRBV5-4	.	.
TGTGCCAGCAGTTTAAGTGGCAGCAATCAGCCCCAGCATTTT	CASSLSGSNQPQHF	TRBJ1-5	TRBV27	.	.
TGCGCCAGCAGCTTGGCGGGGACTAGGAAAGATACGCAGTATTTT	CASSLAGTRKDTQYF	TRBJ2-3	TRBV5-1	TRBD2	.
TGTGCCAGCAACCAACCCAATCGTTACGAGCAGTACTTC	CASNQPNRYEQYF	TRBJ2-7	TRBV2	.	.
TGTGCCAGCAGCCGTTCCTCCGGGACAGGGGGCCTTGAGCAGTACTTC	CASSRSSGTGGLEQYF	TRBJ2-7	TRBV5-4	TRBD1	.
TGTGCCAGCAGCCGTGGACTCGGGGGTGAGCAGTTCTTC	CASSRGLGGEQFF	TRBJ2-1	TRBV6-6	.	.
TGTGCCAGCAGACCACGAGTCAAGGGGGCCGGGGAGCTGTTTTTT	CASRPRVKGAGELFF	TRBJ2-2	TRBV5-8	.	.
TGTGCCAGCAGCCTTCCAGGACCACTGAACACTGAAGCTTTCTTT	CASSLPGPLNTEAFF	TRBJ1-1	TRBV5-4	.	.
TGTGCCAGCAGCTTAGCGGGGGGGTCCTATAATTCACCCCTCCACTTT	CASSLAGGSYNSPLHF	TRBJ1-6	TRBV7-8	.	.
TGTGCCAGCAGTGCACCCGGGACAGGGGCCGAGCAGTACTTC	CASSAPGTGAEQYF	TRBJ2-7	TRBV27	TRBD1	.
TGTGCAAGTCGCTTAGCGCAGGTCAATCAGCCCCAGCATTTT	CASRLAQVNQPQHF	TRBJ1-5	TRBV12-2	.	.
TGTGCCAGCAGCTTACTGGCACCCGGGACCAAAAACATTCAGTACTTC	CASSLLAPGTKNIQYF	TRBJ2-4	TRBV13	.	.
TGTGCCAGCAGCTTAATCGGCGGTCTAAGCTACAATGAGCAGTTCTTC	CASSLIGGLSYNEQFF	TRBJ2-1	TRBV7-9	.	.
TGTGCCAGCAGCTTGGTAGCAGGGGGCCAGCCCCAGCATTTT	CASSLVAGGQPQHF	TRBJ1-5	TRBV5-6	TRBD1	.
TGCGCCAGCAGTCAGGACACCCTGGGAGAGCAGTACTTC	CASSQDTLGEQYF	TRBJ2-7	TRBV5-1	.	.
TGTGCCTGGAGTGTCCAGGTAGTAGAGCAGTACTTC	CAWSVQVVEQYF	TRBJ2-7	TRBV30	.	.
TGTGCCAGCAGTGAGGGTCCGTCGGGAAACACCATATATTTT	CASSEGPSGNTIYF	TRBJ1-3	TRBV6-1	.	.
TGTGCCAGCAGCCAAGAAAACTTCGGCGACCCTGAAGCTTTCTTT	CASSQENFGDPEAFF	TRBJ1-1	TRBV4-2	.	.
TGTGCCAGCAGCTTTTTTACATCCTGGGCGCTAGCCAAAAACATTCAGTACTTC	CASSFFTSWALAKNIQYF	TRBJ2-4	TRBV5-6	.	once
TGTGCCAGCAGCGGAACCCGGGACACCCCTTCGCAGTATTTT	CASSGTRDTPSQYF	TRBJ2-3	TRBV5-5	.	.
TGTGCCAGCAGCCAAGATCGGGCGGACAATGAGCAGTTCTTC	CASSQDRADNEQFF	TRBJ2-1	TRBV4-2	.	once
TGCGCCAGCAGCCGCACAACGATGAACACTGAAGCTTTCTTT	CASSRTTMNTEAFF	TRBJ1-1	TRBV4-3	.	.
TGTGCCACCAGCAGAGCGGGGCTAGCGGGAGGGCAAGAGACCCAGTACTTC	CATSRAGLAGGQETQYF	TRBJ2-5	TRBV15	TRBD2	.
TGTGCCTGGAGTTTTACTAGCGGGAGGGCCATTGAGCAGTTCTTC	CAWSFTSGRAIEQFF	TRBJ2-1	TRBV30	TRBD2	.
TGTGCCAGCAGCCAAGATCGGGGGGAGGAGACCCAGTACTTC	CASSQDRGEETQYF	TRBJ2-5	TRBV4-2	TRBD2	.